This TCR beta chain is from a study of post-analysis software for immune sequencing data. The authors incorporated unique molecular identifiers into the TCR beta cDNA libraries. The authors obtained approximately 460,000 cDNA molecules from approximately 1 to 10 million T cells. TCRdb re-called the PCR reads with MiXCR, one entry per CDR3 protein. Here the sample spans about 160,000 distinct CDR3 sequences, 30% to 45% being singletons. The material sequenced was blood, taken after autologous hematopoietic stem cell transplantation. The sequence derives from a girl aged 10 to 17 with multiple sclerosis.

This CDR3 reads CASSSQGWRYEQYF. The CDR3 nucleotides read TGTGCCAGCAGCTCACAGGGTTGGAGGTACGAGCAGTACTTC. This chain connects TRBV7-9 to TRBJ2-7, with D perhaps matching TRBD1 (6 bases). This CDR3 is 14 amino acids long. Germline CDR1 is SEHNR and CDR2 is FQNEAQ (reference sequence). With 4 bases removed from V and 4 bases from J, the gap between germline ends came to 14 bases.